Sequencing of this T cell receptor beta chain was carried out in a study of post-analysis software for immune sequencing data. Every TCR beta cDNA library bore unique molecular identifiers. One entry per CDR3 protein results from TCRdb running MiXCR on the PCR reads. The sample lists 700,000 to 900,000 distinct CDR3 sequences, about 45% occurring once. The CDR3 sequence is 14 residues long. The V end lost 3 bases, the J end lost 5 bases, and 13 bases lay between the germline ends. Concerning this clonotype itself: Antigen unknown.

Broader study findings: The study found TRBV5-6, TRBV5-1 and TRBV20-1 among five or six TRBV segments more frequent in patients than controls.

The chain combines TRBV12-3 or TRBV12-4 with TRBJ1-1; D gene unclear. The sequence came from a girl aged 5 to 17 with multiple sclerosis. Sequenced material: blood. CDR3 amino acids: CASSFTGRRTEAFF. CDR3 DNA: TGTGCCAGCAGTTTTACGGGGAGGAGAACTGAAGCTTTCTTT.